This T cell receptor beta chain emerged from a study of control samples from healthy donors and cancer patients. CDR1 and CDR2 (germline): SNHLY, FYNNEI. The V and J ends lost 7 bases and 5 bases respectively, with 11 bases between them. This CDR3 has 13 amino acids. A single count supports this clone. Profiling relied on immunoSEQ multiplex PCR, and the TCRdb table lists in-frame clones only, not all of them. The data hold fewer than 40,000 clones, with around 93% observed a single time. The chain joins TRBV2 to TRBJ2-2, with D tentatively TRBD1 or TRBD2 (5 bases each). The sequenced sample was PBMCs. The TCR was taken from a man aged 40-55 years with colorectal cancer. This CDR3 is CASKVGRTGELFF. CDR3 coding DNA: TGTGCCAGCAAGGTGGGACGTACCGGGGAGCTGTTTTTT.